The TCR beta chain described here comes from a study of tumor and adjacent non-tumor tissue in lung cancer. For the study at large: About 4.2 million productive TCRbeta reads were obtained per sample on average. Overall study results and limits: Compared with tumor, normal lung showed significantly lower TCR diversity. Top 100 clones took a larger repertoire share in normal lung.

Trimming took off 0 bases at V and 0 bases at J, with 10 bases between the two ends. Germline V lookup: CDR1 SGHRS, CDR2 YFSETQ. The CDR3 has 15 amino acids. RNA was extracted from bulk tissue without any cell sorting. Distant lung tissue was collected more than 3 cm away from the tumor edge. TCRbeta libraries were built with three rounds of nested PCR, modified from ARM-PCR. TCRdb itself ran the multiplex PCR reads through MiXCR, one entry per CDR3 protein. Of about 110,000 distinct CDR3 sequences detected, roughly two thirds appear once; the ten largest clones hold roughly 19%. A note on this clonotype: The antigen remains undetermined.

The receptor was derived from a man aged 60 to 69 with non-small cell lung cancer. The specimen was distant non-tumor lung tissue. The genes are TRBV5-1 and TRBJ2-7; unclear D gene. CDR3 region: CASSLGHTSSYEQYF. The DNA for the CDR3 is TGCGCCAGCAGCTTGGGTCACACGAGCTCCTACGAGCAGTACTTC.